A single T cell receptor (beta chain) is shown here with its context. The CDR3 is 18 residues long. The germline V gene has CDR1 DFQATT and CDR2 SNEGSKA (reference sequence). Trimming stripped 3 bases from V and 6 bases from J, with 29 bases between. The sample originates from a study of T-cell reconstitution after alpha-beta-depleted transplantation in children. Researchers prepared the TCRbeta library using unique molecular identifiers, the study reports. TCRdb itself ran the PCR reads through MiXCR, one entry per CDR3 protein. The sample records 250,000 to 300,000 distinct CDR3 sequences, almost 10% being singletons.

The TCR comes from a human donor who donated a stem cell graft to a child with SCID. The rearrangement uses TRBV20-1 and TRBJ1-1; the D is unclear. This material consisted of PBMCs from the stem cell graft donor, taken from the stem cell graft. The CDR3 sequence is CSARKMGTVGPLGPEAFF. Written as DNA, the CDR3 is TGCAGTGCTAGGAAAATGGGAACAGTAGGGCCTCTGGGCCCTGAAGCTTTCTTT.